The 3 T cell receptor beta chains below all came from one sample that was sequenced in a study of regulatory T cells in long-lasting Graves disease. Documented time point: newly diagnosed GD, antithyroid drugs for less than 3 months. The authors made the TCR library using RNA they extracted from PBMCs. Libraries of TCR beta came from iRepertoire HTBI primers plus Arm-PCR of CDR3 regions. TCRdb analysed the multiplex PCR reads with MiXCR anew, one entry per CDR3 protein. This sample carries around 420,000 distinct CDR3 sequences, about 15% of them seen once, and the ten largest clones take over 7.5%. These sequences were also reported in another study, on T cells in Graves' hyperthyroidism and ophthalmopathy.

Sequencing used peripheral blood mononuclear cells (PBMCs), obtained at new diagnosis, from a patient treated with antithyroid drugs. The receptors stem from a woman between 35 and 50 years old with Graves disease.

This clonotype was detected ten times or more. The genes are TRBV28 and TRBJ2-5; possibly TRBD1 for D (7 bases). Germline values: CDR1 MDHEN, CDR2 SYDVKM. The ends were cut back, 5 bases at V and 1 base at J, with 11 bases in the middle. The CDR3 is made up of 14 amino acids. The CDR3 DNA reads as TGTGCCAGCAGTCGCAGGGGGGCCCAAGAGACCCAGTACTTC. This codes for CASSRRGAQETQYF.

Many counts were recorded for this clonotype. The chain carries TRBV12-3 or TRBV12-4 and TRBJ2-1, with D perhaps TRBD1 or TRBD2 (6 bases each). CDR3 length: 15 residues. V lost 6 bases, J lost 10 bases, and 22 bases lay in between. For the CDR3, the DNA is TGTGCCAGCAGCCCTCGGCGGTCGGGGGCCCAGGAGCAGTTCTTC. Translated: CASSPRRSGAQEQFF.

There are many counts of this clonotype. This sequence joins TRBV27 and TRBJ2-2, with a weak D call TRBD1 (6 bases). Deletions cut 6 bases from V and 1 base from J, with 9 bases between. Germline V gives CDR1 MNHEY, CDR2 SMNVEV (reference sequence). The CDR3 runs 14 residues. The CDR3 spells CASRKGQNTGELFF. DNA for the CDR3: TGTGCCAGCAGGAAGGGACAGAACACCGGGGAGCTGTTTTTT.